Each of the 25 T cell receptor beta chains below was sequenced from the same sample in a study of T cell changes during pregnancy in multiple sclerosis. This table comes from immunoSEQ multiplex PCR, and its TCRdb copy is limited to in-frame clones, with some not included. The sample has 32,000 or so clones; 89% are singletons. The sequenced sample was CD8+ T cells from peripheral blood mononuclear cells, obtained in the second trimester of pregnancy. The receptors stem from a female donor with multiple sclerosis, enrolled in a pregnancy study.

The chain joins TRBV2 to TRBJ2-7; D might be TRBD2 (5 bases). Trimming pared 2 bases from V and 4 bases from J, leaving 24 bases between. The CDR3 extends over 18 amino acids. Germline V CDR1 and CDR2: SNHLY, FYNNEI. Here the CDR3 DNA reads TGTGCCAGCAGTGAAAAGGAGGTCCCGCGGACTGATCTTTACGAGCAGTACTTC. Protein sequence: CASSEKEVPRTDLYEQYF.

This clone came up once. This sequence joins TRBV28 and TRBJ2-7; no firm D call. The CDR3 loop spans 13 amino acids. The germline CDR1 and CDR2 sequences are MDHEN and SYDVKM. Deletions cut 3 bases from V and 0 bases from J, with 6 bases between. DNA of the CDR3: TGTGCCAGCAGTTTGCCACTCTCCTACGAGCAGTACTTC. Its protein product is CASSLPLSYEQYF.

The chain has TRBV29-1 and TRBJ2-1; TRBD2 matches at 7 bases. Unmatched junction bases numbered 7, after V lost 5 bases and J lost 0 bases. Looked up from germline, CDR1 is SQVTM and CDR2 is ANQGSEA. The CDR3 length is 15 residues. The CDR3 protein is CSVPGLVSSYNEQFF. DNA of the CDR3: TGCAGCGTTCCCGGACTAGTCAGCTCCTACAATGAGCAGTTCTTC.

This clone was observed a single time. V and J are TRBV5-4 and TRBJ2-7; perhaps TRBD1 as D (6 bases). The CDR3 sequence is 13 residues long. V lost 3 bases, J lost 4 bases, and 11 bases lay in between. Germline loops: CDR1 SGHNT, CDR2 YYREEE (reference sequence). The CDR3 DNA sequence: TGTGCCAGCAGCTCGGACAGTTATTACGAGCAGTACTTC. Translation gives CASSSDSYYEQYF. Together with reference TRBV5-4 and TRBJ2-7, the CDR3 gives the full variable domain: ETGVTQSPTHLIKTRGQQVTLRCSSQSGHNTVSWYQQALGQGPQFIFQYYREEENGRGNFPPRFSGLQFPNYSSELNVNALELDDSALYLCASSSDSYYEQYFGPGTRLTVT.

The CDR3 DNA sequence: TGTGCCAGCAGGGACAGGGGGCGCCAAAATGAGCAGTTCTTC. Translating gives CASRDRGRQNEQFF. The rearrangement uses TRBV2 and TRBJ2-1; 11 bases are a match to TRBD1. Germline loops: CDR1 SNHLY, CDR2 FYNNEI. V was clipped by 6 bases and J by 7 bases; unmatched bases: 5. The CDR3 has 14 residues.

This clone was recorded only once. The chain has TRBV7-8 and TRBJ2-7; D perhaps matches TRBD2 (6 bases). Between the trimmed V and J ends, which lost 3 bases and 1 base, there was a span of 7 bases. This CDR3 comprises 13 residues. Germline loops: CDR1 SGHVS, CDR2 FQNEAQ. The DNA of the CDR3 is TGTGCCAGCAGCTTCCGGGAGTCCTACGAGCAGTACTTC. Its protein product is CASSFRESYEQYF.

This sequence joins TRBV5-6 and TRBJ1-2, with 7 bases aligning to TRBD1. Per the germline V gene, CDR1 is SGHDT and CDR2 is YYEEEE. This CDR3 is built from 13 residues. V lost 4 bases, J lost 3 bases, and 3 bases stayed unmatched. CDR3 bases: TGTGCCAGCAGCCCAGACAGGGACTATGGCTACACCTTC. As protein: CASSPDRDYGYTF.

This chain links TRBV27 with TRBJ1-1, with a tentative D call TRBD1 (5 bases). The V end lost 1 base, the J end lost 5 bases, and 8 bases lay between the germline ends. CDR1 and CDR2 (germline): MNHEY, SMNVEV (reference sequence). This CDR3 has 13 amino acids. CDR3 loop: CASSLLGGTEAFF. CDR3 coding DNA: TGTGCCAGCAGTTTATTGGGGGGTACTGAAGCTTTCTTT.

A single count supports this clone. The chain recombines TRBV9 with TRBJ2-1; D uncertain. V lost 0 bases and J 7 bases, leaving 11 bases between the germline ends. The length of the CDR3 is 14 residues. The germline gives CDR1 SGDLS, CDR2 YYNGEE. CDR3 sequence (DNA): TGTGCCAGCAGCGTAGCTTTGCGATCGAATGAGCAGTTCTTC. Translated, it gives CASSVALRSNEQFF. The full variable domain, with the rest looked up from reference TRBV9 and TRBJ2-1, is DSGVTQTPKHLITATGQRVTLRCSPRSGDLSVYWYQQSLDQGLQFLIQYYNGEERAKGNILERFSAQQFPDLHSELNLSSLELGDSALYFCASSVALRSNEQFFGPGTRLTVL.

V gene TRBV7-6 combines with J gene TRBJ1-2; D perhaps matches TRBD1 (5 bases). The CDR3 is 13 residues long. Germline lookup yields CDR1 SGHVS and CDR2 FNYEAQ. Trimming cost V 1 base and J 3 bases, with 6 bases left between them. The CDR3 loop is CASSLGRDYGYTF. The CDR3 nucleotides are TGTGCCAGCAGCTTAGGCAGGGACTATGGCTACACCTTC.

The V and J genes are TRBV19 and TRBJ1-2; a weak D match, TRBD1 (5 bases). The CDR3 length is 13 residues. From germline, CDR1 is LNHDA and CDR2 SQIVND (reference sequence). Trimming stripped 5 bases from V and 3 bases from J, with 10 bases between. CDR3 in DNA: TGTGCCAGTAGTCAGGGAATTTACTATGGCTACACCTTC. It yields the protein CASSQGIYYGYTF.

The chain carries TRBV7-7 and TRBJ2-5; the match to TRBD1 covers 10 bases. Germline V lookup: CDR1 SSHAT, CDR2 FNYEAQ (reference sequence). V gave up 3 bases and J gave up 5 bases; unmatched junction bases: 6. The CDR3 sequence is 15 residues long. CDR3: CASSLGQGTGETQYF. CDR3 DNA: TGTGCCAGCAGCTTGGGACAGGGGACGGGGGAGACCCAGTACTTC.

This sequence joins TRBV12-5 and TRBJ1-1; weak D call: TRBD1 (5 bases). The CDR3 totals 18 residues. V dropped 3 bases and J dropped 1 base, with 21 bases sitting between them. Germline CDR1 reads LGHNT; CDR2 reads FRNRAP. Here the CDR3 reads CASGFRAYRRGRNTEAFF. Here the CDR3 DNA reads TGTGCTAGTGGTTTTCGAGCTTACCGTCGGGGGAGGAACACTGAAGCTTTCTTT.

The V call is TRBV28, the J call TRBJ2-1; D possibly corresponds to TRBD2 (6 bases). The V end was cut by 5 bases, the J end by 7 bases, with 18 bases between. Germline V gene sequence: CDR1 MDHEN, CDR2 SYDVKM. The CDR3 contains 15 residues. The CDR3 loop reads CASSLRRESGNEQFF. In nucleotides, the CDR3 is TGTGCCAGCAGTCTTCGGAGGGAGTCGGGGAATGAGCAGTTCTTC.

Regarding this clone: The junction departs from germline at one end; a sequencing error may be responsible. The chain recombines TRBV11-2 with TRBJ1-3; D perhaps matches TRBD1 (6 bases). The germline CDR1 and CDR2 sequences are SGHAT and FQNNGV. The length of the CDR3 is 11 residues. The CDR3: CASSPNRAPSF. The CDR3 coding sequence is TGTGCCAGCAGCCCTAACAGGGCCCCCTCTTTT.

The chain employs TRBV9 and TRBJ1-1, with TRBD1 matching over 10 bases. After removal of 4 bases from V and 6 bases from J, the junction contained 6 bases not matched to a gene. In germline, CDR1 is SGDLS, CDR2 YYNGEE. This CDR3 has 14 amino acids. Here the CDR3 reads CASSPGTGAPEAFF. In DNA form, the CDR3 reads TGTGCCAGCAGCCCCGGGACAGGGGCTCCTGAAGCTTTCTTT.

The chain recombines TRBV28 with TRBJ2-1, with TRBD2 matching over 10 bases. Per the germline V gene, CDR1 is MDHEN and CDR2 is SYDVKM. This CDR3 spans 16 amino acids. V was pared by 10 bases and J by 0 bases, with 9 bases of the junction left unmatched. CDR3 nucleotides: TGTGCCACCTCCGGACTAGCGGCGAACTCCTACAATGAGCAGTTCTTC. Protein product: CATSGLAANSYNEQFF.

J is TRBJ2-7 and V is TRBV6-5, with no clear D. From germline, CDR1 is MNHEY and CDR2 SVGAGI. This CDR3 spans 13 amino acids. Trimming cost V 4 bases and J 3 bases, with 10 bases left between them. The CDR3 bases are TGTGCCAGCAGTTTCACAGAAAGCTACGAGCAGTACTTC. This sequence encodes CASSFTESYEQYF.

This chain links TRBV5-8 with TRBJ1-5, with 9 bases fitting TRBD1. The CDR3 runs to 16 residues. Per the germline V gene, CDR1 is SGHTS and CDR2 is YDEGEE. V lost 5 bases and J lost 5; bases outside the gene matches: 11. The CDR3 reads CASRWDREMSDQPQHF. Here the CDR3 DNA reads TGTGCCAGCAGGTGGGACAGGGAGATGAGCGATCAGCCCCAGCATTTT.

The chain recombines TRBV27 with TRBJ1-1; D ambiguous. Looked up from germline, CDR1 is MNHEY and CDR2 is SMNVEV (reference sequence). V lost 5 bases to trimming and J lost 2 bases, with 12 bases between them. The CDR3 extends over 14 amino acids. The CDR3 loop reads CASSGRRANTEAFF. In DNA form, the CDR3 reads TGTGCCAGCAGTGGTCGGAGGGCCAACACTGAAGCTTTCTTT.

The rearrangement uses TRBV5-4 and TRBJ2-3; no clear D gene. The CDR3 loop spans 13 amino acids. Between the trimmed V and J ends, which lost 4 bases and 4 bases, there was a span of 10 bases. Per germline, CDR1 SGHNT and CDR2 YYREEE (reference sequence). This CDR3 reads CASSPLAADTQYF. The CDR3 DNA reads TGTGCCAGCAGCCCTCTCGCAGCAGATACGCAGTATTTT. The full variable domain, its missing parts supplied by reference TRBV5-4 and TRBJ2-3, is ETGVTQSPTHLIKTRGQQVTLRCSSQSGHNTVSWYQQALGQGPQFIFQYYREEENGRGNFPPRFSGLQFPNYSSELNVNALELDDSALYLCASSPLAADTQYFGPGTRLTVL.

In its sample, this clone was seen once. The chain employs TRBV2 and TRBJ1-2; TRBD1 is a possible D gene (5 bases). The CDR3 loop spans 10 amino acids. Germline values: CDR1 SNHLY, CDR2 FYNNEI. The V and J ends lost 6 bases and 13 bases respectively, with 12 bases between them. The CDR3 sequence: CASRGAAFTF. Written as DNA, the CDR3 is TGTGCCAGCAGAGGGGCGGCATTCACCTTC. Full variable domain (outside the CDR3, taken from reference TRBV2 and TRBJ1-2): EPEVTQTPSHQVTQMGQEVILRCVPISNHLYFYWYRQILGQKVEFLVSFYNNEISEKSEIFDDQFSVERPDGSNFTLKIRSTKLEDSAMYFCASRGAAFTFGSGTRLTVV.

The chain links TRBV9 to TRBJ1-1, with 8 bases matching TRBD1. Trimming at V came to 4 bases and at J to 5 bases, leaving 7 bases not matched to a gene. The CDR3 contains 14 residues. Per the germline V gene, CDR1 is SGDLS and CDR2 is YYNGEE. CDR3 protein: CASSPHDRGTEAFF. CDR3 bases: TGTGCCAGCAGCCCCCATGACAGGGGAACTGAAGCTTTCTTT.

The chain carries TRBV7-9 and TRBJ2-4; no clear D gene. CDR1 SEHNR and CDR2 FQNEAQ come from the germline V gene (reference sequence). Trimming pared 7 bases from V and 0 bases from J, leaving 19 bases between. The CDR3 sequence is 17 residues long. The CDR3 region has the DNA TGTGCCAGCACCAAGGCCGAGACTGAACTAGCCAAAAACATTCAGTACTTC. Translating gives CASTKAETELAKNIQYF.

CDR3 sequence reads: CASVPAGGQAFF. CDR3 nucleotide sequence: TGTGCCAGCGTCCCAGCAGGGGGCCAAGCTTTCTTT. The chain joins TRBV7-9 to TRBJ1-1; 8 nucleotides line up with TRBD1. This CDR3 comprises 12 residues. Germline CDR1 and CDR2: SEHNR and FQNEAQ (reference sequence). Unmatched junction bases numbered 8, after V lost 8 bases and J lost 9 bases.